A selection of T cell receptor beta chains follows, all from one sample in a study of T cells in localized non-small cell lung cancer. The assay was immunoSEQ multiplex PCR, and TCRdb's table has in-frame clones only and misses some. The profile shows roughly 48,000 clones, around three quarters of them singletons. The material sequenced was PBMCs, taken before any cancer treatment. These receptors originate from a woman aged 35 to 70 with stage II lung adenocarcinoma. Both conserved end residues are part of each CDR3. Each record gives: D gene, clone size, J gene, CDR3 length, V gene, CDR3 protein, CDR3 DNA. The D gene is left open where the match is weak. Rows may omit the clone size; those that give it use once, few, many or a size class.

d_gene: TRBD1; abundance: NA; j_gene: TRBJ1-1; len: 16; v_gene: TRBV28; CDR3aa: CASSTLQGAPGTEAFF; CDR3nt: TGTGCCAGCAGTACCCTTCAGGGGGCGCCGGGCACTGAAGCTTTCTTT
d_gene: TRBD2; abundance: NA; j_gene: TRBJ2-2; len: 15; v_gene: TRBV5-4; CDR3aa: CASSLVAGGRGELFF; CDR3nt: TGTGCCAGCAGCTTGGTAGCGGGGGGGCGCGGGGAGCTGTTTTTT
d_gene: NA; abundance: NA; j_gene: TRBJ2-7; len: 11; v_gene: TRBV6-6; CDR3aa: CASTGSYEQYF; CDR3nt: TGTGCCAGCACGGGGTCCTACGAGCAGTACTTC
d_gene: NA; abundance: NA; j_gene: TRBJ1-2; len: 16; v_gene: TRBV1; CDR3aa: CTSSQVAGAGHYGYTF; CDR3nt: TGCACCAGCAGCCAGGTTGCTGGTGCAGGGCACTATGGCTACACCTTC
d_gene: NA; abundance: NA; j_gene: TRBJ1-1; len: 12; v_gene: TRBV18; CDR3aa: CASSLLTDEAFF; CDR3nt: TGTGCCAGCTCACTACTGACTGACGAAGCTTTCTTT
d_gene: NA; abundance: NA; j_gene: TRBJ1-1; len: 12; v_gene: TRBV5-5; CDR3aa: CASSLGQTEAFF; CDR3nt: TGTGCCAGCAGCCTCGGACAGACTGAAGCTTTCTTT
d_gene: TRBD2; abundance: NA; j_gene: TRBJ2-3; len: 15; v_gene: TRBV27; CDR3aa: CASSLSGGGTDTQYF; CDR3nt: TGTGCCAGCAGTTTAAGCGGGGGGGGGACAGATACGCAGTATTTT
d_gene: NA; abundance: once; j_gene: TRBJ2-7; len: 14; v_gene: TRBV9; CDR3aa: CASSVGGVAYEQYF; CDR3nt: TGTGCCAGCAGCGTAGGGGGAGTCGCCTACGAGCAGTACTTC
d_gene: NA; abundance: few; j_gene: TRBJ1-1; len: 12; v_gene: TRBV7-9; CDR3aa: CASSLGIAEAFF; CDR3nt: TGTGCCAGCAGCCTGGGGATCGCTGAAGCTTTCTTT
d_gene: NA; abundance: NA; j_gene: TRBJ2-2; len: 11; v_gene: TRBV6-6; CDR3aa: CASGKSGELFF; CDR3nt: TGTGCCAGCGGAAAGTCCGGGGAGCTGTTTTTT
d_gene: NA; abundance: NA; j_gene: TRBJ2-3; len: 16; v_gene: TRBV14; CDR3aa: CASSPYSGGGKDTQYF; CDR3nt: TGTGCCAGCAGCCCCTACAGTGGGGGCGGTAAAGATACGCAGTATTTT
d_gene: NA; abundance: NA; j_gene: TRBJ2-1; len: 14; v_gene: TRBV6-6; CDR3aa: CASSDMDTYNEQFF; CDR3nt: TGTGCCAGCAGTGATATGGACACCTACAATGAGCAGTTCTTC
d_gene: NA; abundance: NA; j_gene: TRBJ2-1; len: 13; v_gene: TRBV11-2; CDR3aa: CASSLGQNNEQFF; CDR3nt: TGTGCCAGCAGCTTAGGGCAGAACAATGAGCAGTTCTTC
d_gene: TRBD1; abundance: NA; j_gene: TRBJ2-7; len: 15; v_gene: TRBV6-1; CDR3aa: CASIPGTAQSYEQYF; CDR3nt: TGTGCCAGCATCCCGGGGACAGCTCAATCCTACGAGCAGTACTTC
d_gene: TRBD1; abundance: medium-sized; j_gene: TRBJ2-7; len: 15; v_gene: TRBV9; CDR3aa: CASSSQGDWGYEQYF; CDR3nt: TGTGCCAGCAGCTCCCAGGGGGATTGGGGCTACGAGCAGTACTTC
d_gene: TRBD1; abundance: NA; j_gene: TRBJ2-5; len: 14; v_gene: TRBV18; CDR3aa: CASSSTGGGETQYF; CDR3nt: TGTGCCAGCTCCTCCACAGGGGGCGGAGAGACCCAGTACTTC
d_gene: NA; abundance: NA; j_gene: TRBJ1-1; len: 15; v_gene: TRBV9; CDR3aa: CASSVSMDGNTEAFF; CDR3nt: TGTGCCAGCAGCGTCTCCATGGACGGTAACACTGAAGCTTTCTTT
d_gene: NA; abundance: NA; j_gene: TRBJ1-1; len: 17; v_gene: TRBV4-2; CDR3aa: CASSQLKGAGGNTEAFF; CDR3nt: TGTGCCAGCAGCCAGCTTAAGGGCGCGGGCGGGAACACTGAAGCTTTCTTT
d_gene: NA; abundance: few; j_gene: TRBJ1-6; len: 16; v_gene: TRBV14; CDR3aa: CASSQRYGGWNSPLHF; CDR3nt: TGTGCCAGCAGCCAACGGTACGGGGGCTGGAATTCACCCCTCCACTTT
d_gene: NA; abundance: once; j_gene: TRBJ1-1; len: 13; v_gene: TRBV19; CDR3aa: CASHIGEGTEAFF; CDR3nt: TGTGCCAGTCACATCGGGGAGGGCACTGAAGCTTTCTTT
d_gene: NA; abundance: NA; j_gene: TRBJ1-1; len: 16; v_gene: TRBV7-2; CDR3aa: CASSALAGTFNTEAFF; CDR3nt: TGTGCCAGCAGCGCTCTTGCCGGGACCTTTAACACTGAAGCTTTCTTT
d_gene: NA; abundance: NA; j_gene: TRBJ1-1; len: 14; v_gene: TRBV25-1; CDR3aa: CASSDHGYNTEAFF; CDR3nt: TGTGCCAGCAGTGATCACGGATACAACACTGAAGCTTTCTTT
d_gene: NA; abundance: NA; j_gene: TRBJ2-6; len: 10; v_gene: TRBV30; CDR3aa: CAWGGSVLTF; CDR3nt: TGTGCCTGGGGAGGAAGTGTCCTGACTTTC
d_gene: NA; abundance: NA; j_gene: TRBJ1-1; len: 14; v_gene: TRBV30; CDR3aa: CAWEGRGVGTEAFF; CDR3nt: TGTGCCTGGGAGGGACGGGGGGTCGGCACTGAAGCTTTCTTT
d_gene: NA; abundance: NA; j_gene: TRBJ1-6; len: 15; v_gene: TRBV7-2; CDR3aa: CASAYQPGQNSPLHF; CDR3nt: TGTGCCAGCGCATACCAACCGGGACAAAATTCACCCCTCCACTTT
d_gene: NA; abundance: NA; j_gene: TRBJ2-3; len: 14; v_gene: TRBV2; CDR3aa: CASSVASGTDTQYF; CDR3nt: TGTGCCAGCAGTGTAGCGTCAGGCACAGATACGCAGTATTTT
d_gene: NA; abundance: NA; j_gene: TRBJ1-6; len: 14; v_gene: TRBV27; CDR3aa: CASSPSYYNSPLHF; CDR3nt: TGTGCCAGCAGTCCTTCCTACTATAATTCACCCCTCCACTTT
d_gene: TRBD2; abundance: once; j_gene: TRBJ2-1; len: 16; v_gene: TRBV9; CDR3aa: CASSVRGGPPRNEQFF; CDR3nt: TGTGCCAGCAGCGTACGGGGGGGCCCTCCTAGGAATGAGCAGTTCTTC
d_gene: NA; abundance: NA; j_gene: TRBJ1-2; len: 14; v_gene: TRBV28; CDR3aa: CASSFEGINYGYTF; CDR3nt: TGTGCCAGCAGTTTCGAAGGTATTAACTATGGCTACACCTTC
d_gene: TRBD1; abundance: NA; j_gene: TRBJ1-5; len: 15; v_gene: TRBV28; CDR3aa: CASRGTGGPNQPQHF; CDR3nt: TGTGCCAGCAGGGGGACAGGGGGTCCCAATCAGCCCCAGCATTTT
d_gene: NA; abundance: NA; j_gene: TRBJ1-1; len: 13; v_gene: TRBV29-1; CDR3aa: CSVLSILNTEAFF; CDR3nt: TGCAGCGTGTTGTCAATTCTGAACACTGAAGCTTTCTTT
d_gene: NA; abundance: once; j_gene: TRBJ1-1; len: 13; v_gene: TRBV5-6; CDR3aa: CASTWTSNTEAFF; CDR3nt: TGTGCCAGCACCTGGACATCGAACACTGAAGCTTTCTTT
d_gene: NA; abundance: NA; j_gene: TRBJ2-7; len: 16; v_gene: TRBV14; CDR3aa: CASSPRMDSYLYEQYF; CDR3nt: TGTGCCAGCAGCCCGCGAATGGACTCTTACCTTTACGAGCAGTACTTC
d_gene: TRBD2; abundance: NA; j_gene: TRBJ2-1; len: 18; v_gene: TRBV7-2; CDR3aa: CASSLGSGGVGSYNEQFF; CDR3nt: TGTGCCAGCAGCTTAGGTAGCGGGGGGGTCGGGTCCTACAATGAGCAGTTCTTC
d_gene: TRBD2; abundance: NA; j_gene: TRBJ2-3; len: 17; v_gene: TRBV4-2; CDR3aa: CASSLAVVAGFTDTQYF; CDR3nt: TGTGCCAGCAGCTTGGCCGTGGTAGCGGGGTTCACAGATACGCAGTATTTT
d_gene: TRBD2; abundance: few; j_gene: TRBJ2-5; len: 16; v_gene: TRBV7-2; CDR3aa: CASSYSTSGGQETQYF; CDR3nt: TGTGCCAGCAGCTACTCGACTAGCGGGGGGCAAGAGACCCAGTACTTC
d_gene: TRBD2; abundance: NA; j_gene: TRBJ2-1; len: 14; v_gene: TRBV19; CDR3aa: CASSQRGAYNEQFF; CDR3nt: TGTGCCAGTAGTCAGCGGGGGGCCTACAATGAGCAGTTCTTC
d_gene: NA; abundance: NA; j_gene: TRBJ2-7; len: 13; v_gene: TRBV5-1; CDR3aa: CASSITGTYEQYF; CDR3nt: TGCGCCAGCAGCATCACAGGAACCTACGAGCAGTACTTC
d_gene: NA; abundance: once; j_gene: TRBJ1-6; len: 14; v_gene: TRBV6-4; CDR3aa: CASSVTPYNSPLHF; CDR3nt: TGTGCCAGCAGTGTGACCCCGTATAATTCACCCCTCCACTTT
d_gene: NA; abundance: NA; j_gene: TRBJ2-5; len: 16; v_gene: TRBV6-1; CDR3aa: CASSERLGGTQETQYF; CDR3nt: TGTGCCAGCAGTGAAAGGTTGGGCGGGACTCAAGAGACCCAGTACTTC
d_gene: NA; abundance: once; j_gene: TRBJ1-2; len: 14; v_gene: TRBV15; CDR3aa: CATSSNMVNYGYTF; CDR3nt: TGTGCCACCAGCAGTAACATGGTAAACTATGGCTACACCTTC
d_gene: NA; abundance: once; j_gene: TRBJ2-2; len: 13; v_gene: TRBV2; CDR3aa: CASIPANTGELFF; CDR3nt: TGTGCCAGCATTCCAGCCAACACCGGGGAGCTGTTTTTT
d_gene: TRBD2; abundance: NA; j_gene: TRBJ2-3; len: 15; v_gene: TRBV6-6; CDR3aa: CASSWTSGGPDTQYF; CDR3nt: TGTGCCAGCAGTTGGACTAGCGGGGGGCCAGATACGCAGTATTTT
d_gene: NA; abundance: NA; j_gene: TRBJ2-2; len: 14; v_gene: TRBV15; CDR3aa: CATTGTANTGELFF; CDR3nt: TGTGCCACCACCGGGACGGCGAACACCGGGGAGCTGTTTTTT
d_gene: TRBD1; abundance: NA; j_gene: TRBJ1-1; len: 15; v_gene: TRBV7-9; CDR3aa: CASSPGDREDTEAFF; CDR3nt: TGTGCCAGCAGCCCAGGGGACAGGGAGGACACTGAAGCTTTCTTT
d_gene: NA; abundance: once; j_gene: TRBJ1-2; len: 12; v_gene: TRBV6-4; CDR3aa: CASSDATGGYTF; CDR3nt: TGTGCCAGCAGTGACGCGACTGGGGGCTACACCTTC
d_gene: NA; abundance: NA; j_gene: TRBJ1-2; len: 13; v_gene: TRBV5-5; CDR3aa: CASSLEGQGGYTF; CDR3nt: TGTGCCAGCAGCTTGGAAGGGCAAGGGGGCTACACCTTC
d_gene: NA; abundance: NA; j_gene: TRBJ2-7; len: 14; v_gene: TRBV5-1; CDR3aa: CASSFQESSYEQYF; CDR3nt: TGCGCCAGCAGCTTTCAGGAGAGCTCCTACGAGCAGTACTTC
d_gene: NA; abundance: few; j_gene: TRBJ2-7; len: 12; v_gene: TRBV6-5; CDR3aa: CASREGLGEQYF; CDR3nt: TGTGCCAGCAGGGAGGGTTTGGGTGAGCAGTACTTC
d_gene: NA; abundance: NA; j_gene: TRBJ1-5; len: 14; v_gene: TRBV6-6; CDR3aa: CASSYGTDNQPQHF; CDR3nt: TGTGCCAGCAGTTACGGGACGGATAATCAGCCCCAGCATTTT
d_gene: NA; abundance: NA; j_gene: TRBJ2-2; len: 16; v_gene: TRBV18; CDR3aa: CASSAQTGLNTGELFF; CDR3nt: TGTGCCAGCTCAGCTCAGACAGGCCTAAACACCGGGGAGCTGTTTTTT
d_gene: NA; abundance: NA; j_gene: TRBJ1-3; len: 13; v_gene: TRBV27; CDR3aa: CASSLTAGNTIYF; CDR3nt: TGTGCCAGCAGCTTGACAGCTGGAAACACCATATATTTT
d_gene: NA; abundance: NA; j_gene: TRBJ1-2; len: 13; v_gene: TRBV28; CDR3aa: CASSLDGNYGYTF; CDR3nt: TGTGCCAGCAGTTTAGATGGGAACTATGGCTACACCTTC